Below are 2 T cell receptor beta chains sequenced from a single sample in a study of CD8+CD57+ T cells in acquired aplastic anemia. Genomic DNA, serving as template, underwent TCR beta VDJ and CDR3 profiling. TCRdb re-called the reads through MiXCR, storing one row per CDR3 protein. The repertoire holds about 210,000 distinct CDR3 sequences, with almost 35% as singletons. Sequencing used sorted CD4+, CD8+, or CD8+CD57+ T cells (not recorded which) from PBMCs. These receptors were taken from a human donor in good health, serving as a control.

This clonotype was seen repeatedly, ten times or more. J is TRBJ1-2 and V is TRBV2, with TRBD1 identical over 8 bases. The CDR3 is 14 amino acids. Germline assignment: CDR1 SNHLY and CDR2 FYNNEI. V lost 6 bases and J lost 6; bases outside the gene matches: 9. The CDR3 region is CASSLTRGRDGYTF. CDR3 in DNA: TGTGCCAGCAGCTTAACCAGGGGGCGCGATGGCTACACCTTC. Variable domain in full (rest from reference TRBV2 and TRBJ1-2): EPEVTQTPSHQVTQMGQEVILRCVPISNHLYFYWYRQILGQKVEFLVSFYNNEISEKSEIFDDQFSVERPDGSNFTLKIRSTKLEDSAMYFCASSLTRGRDGYTFGSGTRLTVV.

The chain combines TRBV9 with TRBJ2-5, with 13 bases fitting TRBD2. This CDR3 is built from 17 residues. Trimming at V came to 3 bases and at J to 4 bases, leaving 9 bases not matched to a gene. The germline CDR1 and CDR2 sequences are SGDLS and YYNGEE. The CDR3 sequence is CASSAGTSGIAGETQYF. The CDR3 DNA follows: TGTGCCAGCAGCGCGGGGACTAGCGGGATAGCCGGAGAGACCCAGTACTTC.